This T cell receptor beta chain derives from a study of shared clonotypes between healthy human individuals. The naive CD8 fraction comprised CD45RO-negative cells positively selected for CCR7 and excluded terminally differentiated effector memory CD45RA+ cells. Measured with immunoSEQ multiplex PCR; TCRdb has only the in-frame clones, and not every one. This sample has a few million clones; 90% to 95% occur once, and the top ten carry about 1.6%. The sequencing input was naive CD8+ T cells from PBMCs. The TCR sequence derives from a man in his late teens or twenties in good health. Some clones in this sample may be carry-over from other donors' samples.

CDR3 sequence reads: CATQLGSPSYEQYF. As DNA, the CDR3 is TGTGCCACCCAACTGGGGTCTCCCTCCTACGAGCAGTACTTC. The V and J genes are TRBV28 and TRBJ2-7, with D hard to call. Per germline, CDR1 MDHEN and CDR2 SYDVKM. This CDR3 region has 14 residues. The V end was cut by 10 bases, the J end by 0 bases, with 16 bases between.